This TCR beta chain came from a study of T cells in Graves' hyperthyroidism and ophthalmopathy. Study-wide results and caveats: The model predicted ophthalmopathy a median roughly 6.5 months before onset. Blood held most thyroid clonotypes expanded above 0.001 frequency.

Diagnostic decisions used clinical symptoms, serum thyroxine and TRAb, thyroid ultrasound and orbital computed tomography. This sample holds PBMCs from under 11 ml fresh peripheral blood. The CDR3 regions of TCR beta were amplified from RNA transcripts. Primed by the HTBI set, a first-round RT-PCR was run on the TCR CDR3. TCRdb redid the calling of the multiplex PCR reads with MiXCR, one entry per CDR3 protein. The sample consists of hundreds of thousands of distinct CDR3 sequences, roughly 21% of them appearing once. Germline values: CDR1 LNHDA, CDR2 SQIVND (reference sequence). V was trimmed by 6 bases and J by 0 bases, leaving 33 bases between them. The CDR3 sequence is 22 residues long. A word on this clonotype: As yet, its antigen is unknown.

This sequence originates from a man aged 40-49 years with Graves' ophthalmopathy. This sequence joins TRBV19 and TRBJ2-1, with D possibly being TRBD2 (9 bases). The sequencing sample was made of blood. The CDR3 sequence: CASSRGGGGDRKYLSSYNEQFF. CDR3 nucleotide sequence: TGTGCCAGTAGCAGAGGCGGGGGGGGGGACAGGAAGTACCTAAGCTCCTACAATGAGCAGTTCTTC.